Listed below are T cell receptor beta chains from one sample, sequenced in a study of blood T cells in healthy people across ages. TCRdb re-analysed the 5' RACE reads in MiXCR, keeping a single row per CDR3 protein. The sample includes some 690,000 distinct CDR3 sequences, about 20% seen only once; the top ten take 22%. Sequencing used blood. The source of these receptors is a man between 65 and 85 years old in good health. Both conserved end residues are part of each CDR3. D genes are given only for firm matches. Not every row has a clone size; where given, it reads once, few, many or a size class.

J gene,clone size,V gene,D gene,CDR3 DNA,CDR3 protein
TRBJ2-3,.,TRBV5-1,TRBD1,TGCGCCAGCAGCTCTGGGACAGAGGCAGATACGCAGTATTTT,CASSSGTEADTQYF
TRBJ1-1,few,TRBV4-1,.,TGCGCCAGCAGCCAGGGTCTACGGGGCGCTGAAGCTTTCTTT,CASSQGLRGAEAFF
TRBJ2-2,few,TRBV4-3,.,TGCGCCAGCAGCCAAGTCGGGTCCGGGGAGCTGTTTTTT,CASSQVGSGELFF
TRBJ1-1,few,TRBV19,TRBD1,TGTGCCAGTAGTCCCCGGGTAGGGGGCAGGGTCACTGAAGCTTTCTTT,CASSPRVGGRVTEAFF
TRBJ2-7,few,TRBV6-5,TRBD1,TGTGCCAGCAGTTACGACAGGGGTTTCTCCTACGAGCAGTACTTC,CASSYDRGFSYEQYF
TRBJ2-5,few,TRBV7-2,.,TGTGCCAGCAGCTTAAGTTGGCATCAAGAGACCCAGTACTTC,CASSLSWHQETQYF
TRBJ2-5,.,TRBV20-1,TRBD1,TGCAGTGCCCCTTGGGACAGGGGCGTAGAGACCCAGTACTTC,CSAPWDRGVETQYF
TRBJ2-3,few,TRBV6-5,.,TGTGCCAGCCGAGTTGGGGGAATCGCCACAGATACGCAGTATTTT,CASRVGGIATDTQYF
TRBJ1-1,few,TRBV6-5,.,TGTGCCAGCAGTTACCGTCGTGGAGGGCGAACTGAAGCTTTCTTT,CASSYRRGGRTEAFF
TRBJ2-1,few,TRBV4-3,.,TGCGCCAGCAGCCAAGACCCCGTGGCCTACAATGAGCAGTTCTTC,CASSQDPVAYNEQFF
TRBJ1-2,many,TRBV12-3/TRBV12-4,TRBD1,TGTGCCAGCAGGCGGGATACAGGGGAGGCTGGCTACACCTTC,CASRRDTGEAGYTF
TRBJ2-5,few,TRBV6-8,.,TGTGCCAGCGGCCGAGGGACGCTAGGGGAGACCCAGTACTTC,CASGRGTLGETQYF
TRBJ2-7,.,TRBV11-2,.,TGTGCCAGCAGCACATACGAGCAGTACTTC,CASSTYEQYF
TRBJ2-6,many,TRBV5-1,.,TGTGCCAGCAGCTTAGTCAGCTCTGGGGCCAACGTCCTGACTTTC,CASSLVSSGANVLTF
TRBJ1-2,few,TRBV5-1,.,TGCGCCAGCAGCATGAATGCAGGGCCTGCTAACTATGGCTACACCTTC,CASSMNAGPANYGYTF
TRBJ1-1,.,TRBV12-3/TRBV12-4,TRBD1,TGTGCCAGCAGCTCTGGGGGACAGAACACTGAACCTTTCTTT,CASSSGGQNTEPFF
TRBJ2-5,.,TRBV20-1,.,TGCAGTGCTTCCAATCGACTAGGCCAAGAGACCCAGTACTTC,CSASNRLGQETQYF
TRBJ1-6,.,TRBV7-9,.,TGTTCCAGCAGCTCAGAGAGCTCCTATAATTCACCCCTCCACTTT,CSSSSESSYNSPLHF
TRBJ2-7,few,TRBV20-1,.,TGCAGTGCTAGAGATGTACAGGGGGGGATCTACGAGCAGTACTTC,CSARDVQGGIYEQYF
TRBJ2-1,few,TRBV7-2,TRBD1,TGTGCCAGCAGCGCAGACAGGGTTAGGCAGTTCTTC,CASSADRVRQFF
TRBJ2-3,.,TRBV12-3/TRBV12-4,TRBD2,TGTGCCAGCAGTTTAGGGTCTAGCGGCGGCTCGGGAGCAGATACGGAGTATTTT,CASSLGSSGGSGADTEYF
TRBJ1-3,few,TRBV7-2,.,TGTGCCAGCAGCGGAGTCTTTGAGGGAAACACCATATATTTT,CASSGVFEGNTIYF
TRBJ1-5,.,TRBV7-9,TRBD1,TGTGCCAGCAGCTTACCAGGGGGCAGTCAGCCCCAGCATTTT,CASSLPGGSQPQHF
TRBJ1-2,.,TRBV5-5,TRBD1,TGTGCCAGCAGCACCTCGTCGACAGGGTCAGCGGGGGGCTACACCTTC,CASSTSSTGSAGGYTF
TRBJ2-7,.,TRBV5-1,.,TGCGCCAGCGCCATCGACCACTACGAGCAGTACTTC,CASAIDHYEQYF
TRBJ2-3,few,TRBV28,TRBD1,TGTGCCAGCAGTTTAGCTACAGGGGGCGCGACAGATACGCAGTATTTT,CASSLATGGATDTQYF
TRBJ2-5,few,TRBV3-1,.,TGTGCCAGCAGATGGTGGGTTAACGAGACCCAGTACTTC,CASRWWVNETQYF
TRBJ2-5,few,TRBV5-1,.,TGCGCCAGCAGCTTGGACAGGTTTGGGCAAGAGACCCAGTACTTC,CASSLDRFGQETQYF
TRBJ2-3,.,TRBV12-3/TRBV12-4,.,TGTGCCAGCAGCAACCCTCACTGGGAAGATACGCAGTATTTT,CASSNPHWEDTQYF
TRBJ2-7,.,TRBV28,.,TGTGCCAGCAGAATTGGGACTCCGAGTTACGAGCAGTACTTC,CASRIGTPSYEQYF
TRBJ2-1,.,TRBV7-8,TRBD2,TGTGCCAGCAGGCGTTGGACTAGCGGGTCCTACAATGAGCAGTTCTTC,CASRRWTSGSYNEQFF
TRBJ2-5,.,TRBV24-1,.,TGTGCCACCTTGAGAGGGCAAGAGACCCAGTACTTC,CATLRGQETQYF
TRBJ2-3,.,TRBV12-3/TRBV12-4,TRBD2,TGTGCCAGCAGAGCAACTAGCGGAAAGTATTTT,CASRATSGKYF
TRBJ2-3,few,TRBV20-1,TRBD2,TGCAGTGCATCACTAGCGGACCTGACAGATACGCAGTATTTT,CSASLADLTDTQYF
TRBJ2-3,few,TRBV28,.,TGTGCCAGCAGTTTAAGACGGAATACAGATACGCAGTATTTT,CASSLRRNTDTQYF
TRBJ1-1,few,TRBV12-3/TRBV12-4,.,TGTGCCAGCAGCCCCGCAGGAGGACGCGGTAACACTGAAGCTTTCTTT,CASSPAGGRGNTEAFF
TRBJ1-1,.,TRBV6-6,TRBD1,TGTGCCAGCAGTTACGGGGACAGGGGGGTCACTGAAGCTTTCTTT,CASSYGDRGVTEAFF
TRBJ1-3,.,TRBV20-1,.,TGCAGTGCTAGAGATCCCGCCGGACCGGATACTGGAAACACCATATATTTT,CSARDPAGPDTGNTIYF
TRBJ2-7,many,TRBV12-3/TRBV12-4,.,TGTGCCAGCACCATAACAAAAAGCTCCTACGAGCAGTACTTC,CASTITKSSYEQYF
TRBJ1-2,.,TRBV7-2,TRBD1,TGTGCCAGCAGCATAACGACAGGGTCGGGAGGCTACACCTTC,CASSITTGSGGYTF
TRBJ1-5,.,TRBV6-5,TRBD1,TGTGCCAGCAGTTACGACAGGGGGCTAAATCAGCCCCAGCATTTT,CASSYDRGLNQPQHF
TRBJ2-3,few,TRBV5-1,TRBD1,TGCGCCAGCAGCACCAAGACAGGGCACCCCACAGATATGCAGTATTTT,CASSTKTGHPTDMQYF
TRBJ1-2,few,TRBV12-3/TRBV12-4,TRBD1,TGTGCCAGCACCTCTCGCGGACAGGGGAATTATGGCTACACCTTC,CASTSRGQGNYGYTF
TRBJ2-1,.,TRBV24-1,.,TGTGCCACCAGTGATTTGGGGGGGTCGAACAATGAGCAGTTCTTC,CATSDLGGSNNEQFF
TRBJ2-1,.,TRBV20-1,TRBD2,TGCAGTGCTCAGATCGGGGGGTCCTACAATGAGCAGTTCTTC,CSAQIGGSYNEQFF
TRBJ1-1,.,TRBV12-3/TRBV12-4,.,TGTGCCAGCAGTTATCACGGTGAAGCTTTCTTT,CASSYHGEAFF
TRBJ1-1,.,TRBV2,.,TGTGCCAGCAGTGAAAACAGGGCGAACACTGAAGCTTTCTTT,CASSENRANTEAFF
TRBJ2-3,.,TRBV6-4,.,TGTGCCAGCAGTGCTGAGAGCACAGATACGCAGTATTTT,CASSAESTDTQYF
TRBJ1-1,.,TRBV11-3,.,TGTGCCAGCAGCCCCCCGTGGGAAGGGTTTAACACTGAAGCTTTCTTT,CASSPPWEGFNTEAFF
TRBJ2-5,few,TRBV19,.,TGTGCCAGTAGTATTATGGACAGACGGTTCTTC,CASSIMDRRFF
TRBJ1-2,many,TRBV7-2,.,TGTGCCAGCAGCCCTACGGTCTGGCCGAGTGGCTACACCTTC,CASSPTVWPSGYTF
TRBJ2-3,.,TRBV9,.,TGTGCCAGCAGCGTAGGGGACTTCACAGATACGCAGTATTTT,CASSVGDFTDTQYF
TRBJ2-7,.,TRBV21-1,.,TGTGCCAGCGCAGGGCCAGGGGGATCCTACGAGCAGTACTTC,CASAGPGGSYEQYF
TRBJ1-1,.,TRBV5-1,.,TGCGCCAGCAGCAAGGAGACTAACGCTGAAGCTTTCTTT,CASSKETNAEAFF
TRBJ2-7,few,TRBV3-1,.,TGTGCCAGCAGCCAGACAAGCCAGACCGACCAGTACTTC,CASSQTSQTDQYF